This TCR beta chain was profiled in a study of blood T cells in healthy people across ages. This CDR3 region has 15 residues. Germline loops: CDR1 SGHTA, CDR2 FQGNSA. The germline V and J ends were trimmed by 5 bases and 2 bases, with 15 bases remaining between them. A second PCR of 7 to 11 cycles used a sample-barcoded 5' primer and a J-beta primer mix. A single record per CDR3 protein comes from TCRdb applying MiXCR to the 5' RACE reads. The sample records approximately 760,000 distinct CDR3 sequences, roughly 25% being singletons. This sample was shared with a second study, whose subject was T cells of mothers and their children.

The material sequenced was blood. The receptor's source is a boy younger than 18 in good health. The V call is TRBV7-2, the J call TRBJ2-5, with D possibly being TRBD2 (6 bases). CDR3: CASSPRGILQETQYF. CDR3 DNA sequence: TGTGCCAGCAGCCCCCGGGGGATTTTACAAGAGACCCAGTACTTC.